This T cell receptor (beta chain) was recovered during a study of cytomegalovirus exposure and HLA in healthy donors. The PCR contained 60 Vbeta and 13 Jbeta primers. TCRdb's copy holds only in-frame clones and misses some; the assay was immunoSEQ multiplex PCR. Of roughly 99,000 clones in the sample, more than 75% are singletons; the top ten hold roughly 3%. The CDR3 consists of 15 residues. The V gene end was trimmed by 6 bases and the J gene end by 5 bases; junction bases not matched to a gene: 4. Germline V CDR1 and CDR2: MNHEY, SVGAGI. The chain links TRBV6-5 to TRBJ2-1, with 13 bases matching TRBD2. Sequencing was done on a sample of PBMCs. The sequence derives from a young man in good health and CMV-seropositive. The DNA of the CDR3 is TGTGCCAGCAGCAAGACTAGCGGGGGGAACAATGAGCAGTTCTTC. Its protein product is CASSKTSGGNNEQFF.